The subject of this entry is one T cell receptor beta chain. The template used for profiling TCR beta VDJ and CDR3 was genomic DNA. TCRdb passed the reads through MiXCR, listing each CDR3 protein once. The sample shows around 220,000 distinct CDR3 sequences, roughly 50% of them seen only once. These data belong to a study of CD8+CD57+ T cells in acquired aplastic anemia. CDR3 length equals 14 residues. V was clipped by 5 bases and J by 6 bases; unmatched bases: 9. Germline V gives CDR1 LNHDA, CDR2 SQIVND (reference sequence). Patients chosen for sequencing had shown CD8+CD57+ cell expansion by flow cytometry. Receipt of therapy had not occurred in any patient by the time of blood sampling.

The sample consisted of sorted CD4+, CD8+, or CD8+CD57+ T cells (not recorded which) from PBMCs. The clonotype comes from a human donor with aplastic anemia. The chain recombines TRBV19 with TRBJ2-7, with 8 bases lining up with TRBD1. The CDR3: CASSQQGDRAEQYF. CDR3 in DNA: TGTGCCAGTAGTCAACAGGGGGATAGGGCCGAGCAGTACTTC. The whole variable domain, remainder taken from reference TRBV19 and TRBJ2-7, is DGGITQSPKYLFRKEGQNVTLSCEQNLNHDAMYWYRQDPGQGLRLIYYSQIVNDFQKGDIAEGYSVSREKKESFPLTVTSAQKNPTAFYLCASSQQGDRAEQYFGPGTRLTVT.